The T cell receptor beta chain described here comes from a study of T cells in Graves' hyperthyroidism and ophthalmopathy. Study findings and constraints: Most clonotypes that expanded in the thyroid above 0.001 also showed up in blood. Prediction of ophthalmopathy progression came a median about 6 months pre-onset.

RNA transcripts provided the source from which TCR beta CDR3 regions were amplified. First-round RT-PCR with HTBI primers amplified the TCR CDR3 region. Each CDR3 protein gets one entry after TCRdb re-called the multiplex PCR reads with MiXCR. Of hundreds of thousands of distinct CDR3 sequences listed, less than 15% are singletons. Patients were excluded because of uncontrolled infection, other autoimmune disease, pregnancy or lactation. The CDR3 consists of 15 residues. With 5 bases clipped from V and 7 bases from J, the junction kept 13 bases outside the gene matches. Germline CDR1 MNHNS, CDR2 SASEGT. This clonotype was detected a few times. Its antigen is not known.

Sample: blood. V usage is TRBV6-1 and J usage is TRBJ1-1, with 7 nucleotides matching TRBD1. The source of this sequence is a woman younger than 35 with Graves' hyperthyroidism. CDR3 coding DNA: TGTGCCAGCAGTCCGGCCCTAGACAGGGTCTTTGAAGCTTTCTTT. It codes for CASSPALDRVFEAFF.